These 8 T cell receptor beta chains came from one sample sequenced in a study of identical twins. TCRdb redid the calling of the 5' RACE reads with MiXCR, one entry per CDR3 protein. The table lists some 250,000 distinct CDR3 sequences, roughly an eighth of them singletons. This sample also belongs to another study, concerning yellow fever vaccine responses in identical twins.

The sample consisted of memory (CD45RO+) T cells sorted from blood. The receptors come from a woman aged 18 to 35 in good health.

This clonotype was seen more than once but under ten times. The chain couples TRBV7-9 to TRBJ1-1; tentative D call: TRBD1 (5 bases). Germline V CDR1 and CDR2: SEHNR, FQNEAQ (reference sequence). V shed 5 bases and J shed 5 bases, with 18 bases lying between them. This CDR3 contains 15 residues. The CDR3 here is CASSPRQGTRTEAFF. As DNA, the CDR3 is TGTGCCAGCAGCCCACGGCAGGGTACGAGGACTGAAGCTTTCTTT.

This chain links TRBV6-1 with TRBJ2-7; maybe TRBD1 (6 bases). The ends were cut back, 6 bases at V and 2 bases at J, with 14 bases in the middle. Germline-derived CDR1 and CDR2 are MNHNS and SASEGT. CDR3 size: 14 residues. CDR3 amino acids: CASRPDRWTYEQYF. CDR3 nucleotide sequence: TGTGCCAGCAGGCCCGACAGGTGGACCTACGAGCAGTACTTC.

This clonotype was found a few times. An end of the junction does not agree with germline; a read error may underlie this. The chain couples TRBV7-2 to TRBJ1-2, with TRBD1 matching over 9 bases. The length of the CDR3 is 15 residues. Germline CDR1 SGHTA, CDR2 FQGNSA. The CDR3 DNA is TGTGCCAGCAGCTTAGGACAGGGGGTGTCCTATGGCTACACTTTC. This gives the protein CASSLGQGVSYGYTF.

The rearrangement uses TRBV12-3 or TRBV12-4 and TRBJ2-2; TRBD1 aligns across 7 bases. V shed 8 bases, J shed 1 base, and the junction held 7 bases outside the gene matches. The CDR3 has 15 residues. The DNA of the CDR3 is TGTGCCAGCCAAAAGACAGGGAGGAACACCGGGGAGCTGTTTTTT. Translation: CASQKTGRNTGELFF.

The chain is built from TRBV7-6 and TRBJ1-5; D is ambiguous. V lost 0 bases and J 5 bases, leaving 8 bases between the germline ends. There are 14 residues in the CDR3. Germline V lookup: CDR1 SGHVS, CDR2 FNYEAQ. CDR3 coding DNA: TGTGCCAGCAGCTTAGCGGGGTCGGATCAGCCCCAGCATTTT. It encodes CASSLAGSDQPQHF.

J is TRBJ1-2 and V is TRBV18, with D uncertain. Trimming took 4 bases from V and 0 from J, leaving 12 bases between them. Germline CDR1 KGHSH, CDR2 LQKENI. The CDR3 has 15 amino acids. The CDR3 loop is CASSLNTMTNYGYTF. CDR3 nucleotide sequence: TGTGCCAGCTCACTCAACACAATGACTAACTATGGCTACACCTTC.

This clonotype has ten or more counts. The chain combines TRBV29-1 with TRBJ2-2; D perhaps matches TRBD1 (5 bases). The V gene's germline CDR1 is SQVTM and CDR2 ANQGSEA. The CDR3 spans 15 residues. Trimming removed 6 bases at V and 6 bases at J, with 20 bases between. In nucleotides, the CDR3 is TGCAGCGTCGCCGCTGACAACCTCAGGGCCGGGGAGCTGTTTTTT. It translates to CSVAADNLRAGELFF.

This clonotype has a count of ten or more. V is TRBV5-1 and J is TRBJ1-2, with unresolved D. Looked up from germline, CDR1 is SGHRS and CDR2 is YFSETQ. This CDR3 contains 14 residues. V was shortened by 4 bases and J by 5 bases, with 15 bases between the two germline ends. The CDR3 loop reads CASSLSTDLYGYTF. CDR3 nucleotides: TGCGCCAGCAGCCTCTCGACTGACTTGTATGGCTACACCTTC.